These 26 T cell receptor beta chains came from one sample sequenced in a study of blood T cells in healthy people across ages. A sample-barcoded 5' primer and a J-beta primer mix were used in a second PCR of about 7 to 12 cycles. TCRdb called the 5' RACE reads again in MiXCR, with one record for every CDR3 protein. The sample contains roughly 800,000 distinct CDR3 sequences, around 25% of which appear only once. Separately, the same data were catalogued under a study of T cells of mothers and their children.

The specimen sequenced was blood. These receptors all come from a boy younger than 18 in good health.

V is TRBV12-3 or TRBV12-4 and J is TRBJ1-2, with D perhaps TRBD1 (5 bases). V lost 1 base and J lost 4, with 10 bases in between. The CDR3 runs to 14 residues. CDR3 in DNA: TGTGCCAGCAGTTTAGACGGGGCTGGCTATGGCTACACCTTC. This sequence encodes CASSLDGAGYGYTF.

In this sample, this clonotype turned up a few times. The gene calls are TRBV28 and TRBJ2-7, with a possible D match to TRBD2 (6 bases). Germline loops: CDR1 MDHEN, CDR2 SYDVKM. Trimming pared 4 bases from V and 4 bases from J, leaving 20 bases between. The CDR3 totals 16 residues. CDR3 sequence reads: CASSSPGDTAGYEQYF. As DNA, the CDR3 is TGTGCCAGCAGTTCTCCGGGGGATACGGCGGGATACGAGCAGTACTTC.

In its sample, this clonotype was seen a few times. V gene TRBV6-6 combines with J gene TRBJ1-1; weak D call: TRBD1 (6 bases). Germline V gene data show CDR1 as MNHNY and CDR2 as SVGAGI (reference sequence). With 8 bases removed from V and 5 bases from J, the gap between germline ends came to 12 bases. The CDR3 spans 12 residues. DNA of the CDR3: TGTGCCAGCGACTCAAGGGGGACTGAAGCTTTCTTT. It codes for CASDSRGTEAFF.

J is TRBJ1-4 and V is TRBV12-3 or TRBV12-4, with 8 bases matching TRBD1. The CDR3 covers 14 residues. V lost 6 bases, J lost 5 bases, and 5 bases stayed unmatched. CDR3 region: CASRYRGENEKLFF. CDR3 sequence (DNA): TGTGCCAGCAGATACAGGGGGGAAAATGAAAAACTGTTTTTT.

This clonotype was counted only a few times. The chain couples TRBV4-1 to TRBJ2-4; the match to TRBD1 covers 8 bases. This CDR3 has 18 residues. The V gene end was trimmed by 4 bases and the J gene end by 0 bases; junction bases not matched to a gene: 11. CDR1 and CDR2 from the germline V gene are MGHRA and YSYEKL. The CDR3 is CASSPGQGLGLAKNIQYF. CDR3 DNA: TGCGCCAGCAGCCCTGGACAGGGATTGGGTCTAGCCAAAAACATTCAGTACTTC.

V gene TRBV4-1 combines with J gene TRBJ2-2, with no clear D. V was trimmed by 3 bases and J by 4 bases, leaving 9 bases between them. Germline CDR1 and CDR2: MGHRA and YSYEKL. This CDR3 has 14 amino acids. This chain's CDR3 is CASSHPSPTGELFF. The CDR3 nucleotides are TGCGCCAGCAGCCATCCCTCCCCCACCGGGGAGCTGTTTTTT.

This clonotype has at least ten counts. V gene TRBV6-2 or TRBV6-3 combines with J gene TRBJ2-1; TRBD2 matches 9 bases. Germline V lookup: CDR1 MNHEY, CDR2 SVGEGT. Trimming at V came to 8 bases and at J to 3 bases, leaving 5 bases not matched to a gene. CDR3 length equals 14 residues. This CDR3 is CASRRGGIYNEQFF. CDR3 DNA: TGTGCCAGCCGGCGGGGGGGGATCTACAATGAGCAGTTCTTC.

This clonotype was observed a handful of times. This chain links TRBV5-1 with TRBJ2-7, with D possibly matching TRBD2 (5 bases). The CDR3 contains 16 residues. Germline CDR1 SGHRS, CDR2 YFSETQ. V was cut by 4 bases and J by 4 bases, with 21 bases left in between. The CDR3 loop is CASSPAPGDSGYEQYF. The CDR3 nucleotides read TGCGCCAGCAGCCCAGCCCCTGGGGATTCGGGGTACGAGCAGTACTTC.

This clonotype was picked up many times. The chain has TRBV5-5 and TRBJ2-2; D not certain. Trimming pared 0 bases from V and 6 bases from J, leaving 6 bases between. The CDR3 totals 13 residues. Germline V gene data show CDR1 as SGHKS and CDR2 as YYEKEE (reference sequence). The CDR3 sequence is CASSLAEAGELFF. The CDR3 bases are TGTGCCAGCAGCTTGGCAGAGGCCGGGGAGCTGTTTTTT.

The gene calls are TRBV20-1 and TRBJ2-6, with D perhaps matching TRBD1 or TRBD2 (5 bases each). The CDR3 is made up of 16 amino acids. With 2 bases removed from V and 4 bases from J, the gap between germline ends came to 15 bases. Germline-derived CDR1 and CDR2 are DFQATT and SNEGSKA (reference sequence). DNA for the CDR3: TGCAGTGCTAGACGACTAACAGGCTCCGGGGCCAACGTCCTGACTTTC. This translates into CSARRLTGSGANVLTF.

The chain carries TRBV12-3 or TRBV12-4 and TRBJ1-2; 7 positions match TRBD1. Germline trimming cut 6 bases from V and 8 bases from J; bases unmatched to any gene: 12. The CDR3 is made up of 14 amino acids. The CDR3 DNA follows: TGTGCCAGCAGCCCTGGGACAGCCCCCTACGGCTACACCTTC. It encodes CASSPGTAPYGYTF.

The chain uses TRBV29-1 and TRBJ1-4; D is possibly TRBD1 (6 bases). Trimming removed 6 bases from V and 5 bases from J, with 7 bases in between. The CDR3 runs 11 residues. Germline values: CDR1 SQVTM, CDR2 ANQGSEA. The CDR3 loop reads CSVGQNEKLFF. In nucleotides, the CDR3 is TGCAGCGTAGGACAGAATGAAAAACTGTTTTTT.

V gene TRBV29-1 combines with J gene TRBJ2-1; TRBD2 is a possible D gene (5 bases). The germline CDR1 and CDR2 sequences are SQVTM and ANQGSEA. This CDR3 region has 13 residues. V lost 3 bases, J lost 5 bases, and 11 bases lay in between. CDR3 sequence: CSVEREWDNEQFF. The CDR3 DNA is TGCAGCGTTGAGAGGGAGTGGGACAATGAGCAGTTCTTC.

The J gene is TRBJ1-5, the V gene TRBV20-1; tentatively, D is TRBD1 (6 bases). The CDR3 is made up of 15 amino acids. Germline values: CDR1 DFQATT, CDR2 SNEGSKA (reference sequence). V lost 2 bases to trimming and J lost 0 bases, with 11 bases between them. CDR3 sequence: CSARLGHLSNQPQHF. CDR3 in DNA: TGCAGTGCTAGATTGGGACACCTTAGCAATCAGCCCCAGCATTTT.

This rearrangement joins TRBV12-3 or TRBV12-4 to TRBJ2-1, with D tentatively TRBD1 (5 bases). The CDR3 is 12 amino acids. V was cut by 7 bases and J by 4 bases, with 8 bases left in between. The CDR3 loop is CASKGLYNEQFF. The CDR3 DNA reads TGTGCCAGCAAGGGGTTATACAATGAGCAGTTCTTC.

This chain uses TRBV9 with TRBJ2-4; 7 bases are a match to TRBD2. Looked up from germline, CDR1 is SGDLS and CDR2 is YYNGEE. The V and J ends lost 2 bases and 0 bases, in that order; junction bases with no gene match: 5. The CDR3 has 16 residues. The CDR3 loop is CASSVAPGGAKNIQYF. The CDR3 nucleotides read TGTGCCAGCAGCGTGGCCCCGGGGGGAGCCAAAAACATTCAGTACTTC.

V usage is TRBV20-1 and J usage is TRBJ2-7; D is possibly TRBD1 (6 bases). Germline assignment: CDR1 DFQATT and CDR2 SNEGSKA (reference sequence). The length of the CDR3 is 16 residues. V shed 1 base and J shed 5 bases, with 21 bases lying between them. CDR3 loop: CSARGGRGTDTHEQYF. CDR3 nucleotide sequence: TGCAGTGCTAGAGGAGGTAGGGGGACGGATACCCACGAGCAGTACTTC.

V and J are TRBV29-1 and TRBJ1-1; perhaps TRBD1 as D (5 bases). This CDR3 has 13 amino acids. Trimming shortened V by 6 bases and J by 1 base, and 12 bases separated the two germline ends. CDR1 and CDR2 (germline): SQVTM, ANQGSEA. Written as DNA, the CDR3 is TGCAGCGTCCTCCGTGGGGCGAACACTGAAGCTTTCTTT. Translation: CSVLRGANTEAFF. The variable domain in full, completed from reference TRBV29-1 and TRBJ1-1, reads SAVISQKPSRDICQRGTSLTIQCQVDSQVTMMFWYRQQPGQSLTLIATANQGSEATYESGFVIDKFPISRPNLTFSTLTVSNMSPEDSSIYLCSVLRGANTEAFFGQGTRLTVV.

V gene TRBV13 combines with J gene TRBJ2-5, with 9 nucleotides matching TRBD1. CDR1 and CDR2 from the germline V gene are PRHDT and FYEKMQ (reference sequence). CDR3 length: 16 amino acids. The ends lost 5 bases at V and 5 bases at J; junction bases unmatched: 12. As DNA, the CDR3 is TGTGCCAGCAGCACCACACAGGGGGCGGAATGGGAGACCCAGTACTTC. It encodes CASSTTQGAEWETQYF. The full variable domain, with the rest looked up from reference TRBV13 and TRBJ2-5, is AAGVIQSPRHLIKEKRETATLKCYPIPRHDTVYWYQQGPGQDPQFLISFYEKMQSDKGSIPDRFSAQQFSDYHSELNMSSLELGDSALYFCASSTTQGAEWETQYFGPGTRLLVL.

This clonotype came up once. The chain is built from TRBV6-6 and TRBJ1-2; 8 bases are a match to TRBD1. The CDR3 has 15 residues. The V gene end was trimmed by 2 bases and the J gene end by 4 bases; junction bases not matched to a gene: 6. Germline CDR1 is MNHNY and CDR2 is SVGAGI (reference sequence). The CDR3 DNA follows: TGTGCCAGCAGTTACGCGGACAGGGCGTCCTATGGCTACACCTTC. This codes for CASSYADRASYGYTF.

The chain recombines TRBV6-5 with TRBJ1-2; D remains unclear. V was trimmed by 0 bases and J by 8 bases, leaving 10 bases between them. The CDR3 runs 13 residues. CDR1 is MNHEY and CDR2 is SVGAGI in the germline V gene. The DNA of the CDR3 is TGTGCCAGCAGTTACTCCGGGTTGAGAGGCTACACCTTC. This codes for CASSYSGLRGYTF.

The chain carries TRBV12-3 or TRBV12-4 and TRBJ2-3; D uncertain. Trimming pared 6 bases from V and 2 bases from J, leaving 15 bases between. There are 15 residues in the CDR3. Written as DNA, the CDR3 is TGTGCCAGCAGCAACGATGGTAAAAACACAGATACGCAGTATTTT. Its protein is CASSNDGKNTDTQYF.

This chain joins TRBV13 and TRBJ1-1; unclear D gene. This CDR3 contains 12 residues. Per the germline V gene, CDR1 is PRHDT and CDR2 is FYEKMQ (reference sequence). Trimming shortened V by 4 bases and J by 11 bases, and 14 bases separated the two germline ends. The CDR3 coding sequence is TGTGCCAGCAGCTCCACAAGTACGGGGGCTTTCTTT. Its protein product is CASSSTSTGAFF.

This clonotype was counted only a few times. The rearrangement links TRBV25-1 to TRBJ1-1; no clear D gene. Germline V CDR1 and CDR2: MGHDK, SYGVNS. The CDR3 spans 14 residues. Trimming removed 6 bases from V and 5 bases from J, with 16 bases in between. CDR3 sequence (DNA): TGTGCCAGCAGACAAAGTAGTGACTGGACTGAAGCTTTCTTT. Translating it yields CASRQSSDWTEAFF.

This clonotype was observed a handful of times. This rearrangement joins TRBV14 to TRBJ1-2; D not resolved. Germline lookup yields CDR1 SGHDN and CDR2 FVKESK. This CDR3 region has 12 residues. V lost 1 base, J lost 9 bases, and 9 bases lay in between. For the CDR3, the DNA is TGTGCCAGCAGCCAAGGGCTGGGAAGCTACACCTTC. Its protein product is CASSQGLGSYTF.

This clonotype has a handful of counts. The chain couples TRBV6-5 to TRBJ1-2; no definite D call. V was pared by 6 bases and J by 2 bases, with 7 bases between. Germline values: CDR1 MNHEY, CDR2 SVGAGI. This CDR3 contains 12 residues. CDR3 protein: CASRTPNYGYTF. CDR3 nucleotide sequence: TGTGCCAGCAGGACACCGAACTATGGCTACACCTTC.